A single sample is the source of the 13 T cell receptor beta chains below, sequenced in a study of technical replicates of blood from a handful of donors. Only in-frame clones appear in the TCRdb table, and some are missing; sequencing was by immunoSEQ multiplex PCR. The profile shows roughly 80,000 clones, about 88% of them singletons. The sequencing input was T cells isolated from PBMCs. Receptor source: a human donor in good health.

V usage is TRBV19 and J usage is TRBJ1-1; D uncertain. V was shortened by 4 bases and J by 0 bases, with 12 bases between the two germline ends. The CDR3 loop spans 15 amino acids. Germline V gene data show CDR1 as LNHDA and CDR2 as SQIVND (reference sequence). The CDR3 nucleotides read TGTGCCAGTAGTAAGATCCGGGAGATGAACACTGAAGCTTTCTTT. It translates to CASSKIREMNTEAFF.

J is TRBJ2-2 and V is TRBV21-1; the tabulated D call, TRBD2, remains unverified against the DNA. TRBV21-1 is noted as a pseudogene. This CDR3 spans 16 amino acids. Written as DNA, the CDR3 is TGTGCCAGCAGCAAAGGTGCAGCGGGAGGTACCGGGGAGCTGTTTTTT. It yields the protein CASSKGAAGGTGELFF.

CDR3 sequence reads: CASSFGAGGDTQYF. In nucleotides, the CDR3 is TGTGCCAGCAGCTTTGGGGCAGGGGGAGATACGCAGTATTTT. The J gene is TRBJ2-3, the V gene TRBV7-9; TRBD1 matches at 7 bases. Germline V lookup: CDR1 SEHNR, CDR2 FQNEAQ (reference sequence). The CDR3 runs to 14 residues. Trimming at V came to 3 bases and at J to 5 bases, leaving 5 bases not matched to a gene. Using reference TRBV7-9 and TRBJ2-3 for the parts outside the CDR3, the full variable domain is DTGVSQNPRHKITKRGQNVTFRCDPISEHNRLYWYRQTLGQGPEFLTYFQNEAQLEKSRLLSDRFSAERPKGSFSTLEIQRTEQGDSAMYLCASSFGAGGDTQYFGPGTRLTVL.

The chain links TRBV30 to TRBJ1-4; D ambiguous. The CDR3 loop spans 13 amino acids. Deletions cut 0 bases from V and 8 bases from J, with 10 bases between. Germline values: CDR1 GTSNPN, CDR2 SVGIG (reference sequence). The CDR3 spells CAWSVQQREKLFF. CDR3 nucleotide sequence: TGTGCCTGGAGTGTACAACAGAGAGAAAAACTGTTTTTT.

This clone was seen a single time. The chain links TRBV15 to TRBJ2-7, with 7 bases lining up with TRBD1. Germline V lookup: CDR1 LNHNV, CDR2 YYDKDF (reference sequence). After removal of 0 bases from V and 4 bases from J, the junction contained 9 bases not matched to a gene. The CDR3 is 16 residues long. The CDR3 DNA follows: TGTGCCACCAGCAGAGAACGGGACAGCCCGTATTACGAGCAGTACTTC. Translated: CATSRERDSPYYEQYF.

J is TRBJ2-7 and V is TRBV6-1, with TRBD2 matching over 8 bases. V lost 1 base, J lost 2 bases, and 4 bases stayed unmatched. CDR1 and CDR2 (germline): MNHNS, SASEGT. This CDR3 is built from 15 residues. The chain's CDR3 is CASSEGTSRAYEQYF. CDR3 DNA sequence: TGTGCCAGCAGTGAAGGGACTAGCAGAGCCTACGAGCAGTACTTC.

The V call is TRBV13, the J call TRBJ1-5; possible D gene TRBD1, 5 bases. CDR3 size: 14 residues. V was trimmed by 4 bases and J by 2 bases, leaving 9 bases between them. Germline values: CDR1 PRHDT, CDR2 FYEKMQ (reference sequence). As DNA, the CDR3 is TGTGCCAGCAGCTCCAGGGTAGGCAATCAGCCCCAGCATTTT. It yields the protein CASSSRVGNQPQHF.

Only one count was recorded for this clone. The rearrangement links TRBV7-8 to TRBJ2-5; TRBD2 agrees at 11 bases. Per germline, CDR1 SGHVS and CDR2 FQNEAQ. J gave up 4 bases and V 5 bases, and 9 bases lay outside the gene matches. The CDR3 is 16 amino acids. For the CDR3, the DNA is TGTGCCAGCAGCGTACTAGCGGGAGAATTGGTAGAGACCCAGTACTTC. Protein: CASSVLAGELVETQYF.

CDR3 protein: CASSRAGETRTEQYF. The CDR3 DNA sequence: TGTGCCAGCAGCCGGGCGGGAGAGACCAGGACCGAGCAGTACTTC. The gene calls are TRBV2 and TRBJ2-7, with TRBD2 matching over 7 bases. The V and J ends lost 6 bases and 6 bases, in that order; junction bases with no gene match: 14. Germline lookup yields CDR1 SNHLY and CDR2 FYNNEI. This CDR3 comprises 15 residues.

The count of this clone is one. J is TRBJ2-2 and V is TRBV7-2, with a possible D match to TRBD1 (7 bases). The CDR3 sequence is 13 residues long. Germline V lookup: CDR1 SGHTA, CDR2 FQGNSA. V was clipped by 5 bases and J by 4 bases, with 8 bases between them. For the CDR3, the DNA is TGTGCCAGCAGCCAGGGGGGCACCGGGGAGCTGTTTTTT. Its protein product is CASSQGGTGELFF.

The CDR3 DNA sequence: TGTGCCTGGAGTGTTGGGCTAGCGGGAGGGGAAGAGACCCAGTACTTC. Amino acids: CAWSVGLAGGEETQYF. V is TRBV30 and J is TRBJ2-5, with 12 bases lining up with TRBD2. Losses at the gene ends were 0 bases for V and 3 bases for J; bases not matched to a gene: 5. CDR3 length: 16 residues. Germline V gives CDR1 GTSNPN, CDR2 SVGIG (reference sequence).

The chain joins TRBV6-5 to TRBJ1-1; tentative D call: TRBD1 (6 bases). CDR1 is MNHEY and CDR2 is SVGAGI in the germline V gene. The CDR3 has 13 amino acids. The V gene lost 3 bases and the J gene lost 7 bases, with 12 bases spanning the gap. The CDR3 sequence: CASSYNRVGEAFF. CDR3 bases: TGTGCCAGCAGTTATAACAGGGTTGGTGAAGCTTTCTTT.

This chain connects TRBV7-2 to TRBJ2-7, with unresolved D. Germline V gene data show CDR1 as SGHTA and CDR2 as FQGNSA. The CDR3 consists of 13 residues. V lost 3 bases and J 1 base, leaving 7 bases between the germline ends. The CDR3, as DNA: TGTGCCAGCAGCTTTGACAAGTCCTACGAGCAGTACTTC. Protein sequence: CASSFDKSYEQYF.